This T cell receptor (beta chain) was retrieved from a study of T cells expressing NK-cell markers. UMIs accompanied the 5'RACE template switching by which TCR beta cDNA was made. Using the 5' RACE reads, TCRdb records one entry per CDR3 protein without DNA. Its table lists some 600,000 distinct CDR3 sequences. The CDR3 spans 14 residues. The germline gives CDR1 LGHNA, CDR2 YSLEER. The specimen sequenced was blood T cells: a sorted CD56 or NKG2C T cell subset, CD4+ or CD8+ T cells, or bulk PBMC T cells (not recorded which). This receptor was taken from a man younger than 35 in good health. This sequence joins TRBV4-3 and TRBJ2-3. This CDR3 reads CASSQETVRGSQYF.